This T cell receptor beta chain was sequenced during a study of tumor-infiltrating lymphocytes in primary liver carcinoma. Whole-study findings and limits: The samples were not sorted (they were bulk), so CD4+ and CD8+ repertoires were not compared. Paired tumor-adjacent and tumor-blood samples overlapped less than tumor region pairs did. Tumors had a significantly higher top-250-clone fraction than blood (p = 0.039).

Unsorted whole blood yielded blood RNA, and germline DNA was extracted as well. At sampling, these chronic HBV carriers had received no treatment. The CDR3 is 15 residues long. CDR1 SGHRS and CDR2 YFSETQ come from the germline V gene. Note on this clonotype: The antigen is undetermined. A much larger clonotype is one base distant, so this may be a read error.

cDNA specific to TCR beta was made from approximately 0.55 ug of total RNA, with a constant-region primer employed for priming. Sequencing libraries for TCR beta derived from three nested multiplex PCR rounds that used slightly modified ARM-PCR. It was with TRBV1-TRBV30 forward primers and a C-beta reverse primer that the first two PCR rounds were run, at approximately 10 cycles each. TCRdb processed the multiplex PCR reads anew with MiXCR; each CDR3 protein has one entry. The sample has about 200,000 distinct CDR3 sequences, less than 75% seen once. Sample: peripheral blood. The V and J genes are TRBV5-1 and TRBJ2-5; a weak D match, TRBD2 (5 bases). This clonotype originated in a woman aged 55-70 years with primary liver carcinoma and hepatitis B virus infection. DNA for the CDR3: TGCGCCAGCATCTTGGTTCGGGCGGAGGAAGAGACCCAGTACTTC. As protein: CASILVRAEEETQYF. Variable domain in full (rest from reference TRBV5-1 and TRBJ2-5): KAGVTQTPRYLIKTRGQQVTLSCSPISGHRSVSWYQQTPGQGLQFLFEYFSETQRNKGNFPGRFSGRQFSNSRSEMNVSTLELGDSALYLCASILVRAEEETQYFGPGTRLLVL.